Each of the 18 T cell receptor beta chains below was sequenced from the same sample in a study of cytomegalovirus exposure and HLA in healthy donors. Vbeta (60) and Jbeta (13) primers were used in the PCR. The protocol was immunoSEQ multiplex PCR, while the TCRdb copy is restricted to in-frame clones and leaves out a portion. The table lists some 130,000 clones, 75% to 90% of them singletons, with roughly 4% in the top ten. The sample was PBMCs. These receptors were collected from a middle-aged woman in good health and CMV-seronegative.

The chain joins TRBV15 to TRBJ2-2; 8 bases align to TRBD2. Per germline, CDR1 LNHNV and CDR2 YYDKDF (reference sequence). This CDR3 comprises 18 residues. V lost 2 bases to trimming and J lost 6 bases; unmatched junction nucleotides: 14. CDR3 amino acids: CATSRPTGGGPRSGELFF. For the CDR3, the DNA is TGTGCCACCAGCAGACCCACTGGCGGGGGGCCCCGATCCGGGGAGCTGTTTTTT.

This clone was recorded only once. The rearrangement joins TRBV2 to TRBJ1-5, with D perhaps matching TRBD1 (5 bases). Looked up from germline, CDR1 is SNHLY and CDR2 is FYNNEI. The CDR3 contains 14 residues. The ends were cut back, 0 bases at V and 7 bases at J, with 10 bases in the middle. The CDR3: CASSEAGAAQPQHF. The CDR3 DNA is TGTGCCAGCAGTGAAGCAGGGGCAGCCCAGCCCCAGCATTTT.

This sequence joins TRBV2 and TRBJ2-7, with D unresolved. The CDR3 contains 13 residues. Deletions cut 6 bases from V and 3 bases from J, with 12 bases between. The germline gives CDR1 SNHLY, CDR2 FYNNEI. The CDR3 DNA is TGTGCCAGCAGCGGTGAATCTATCTACGAGCAGTACTTC. This gives the protein CASSGESIYEQYF.

The chain carries TRBV28 and TRBJ2-3; 12 bases are shared with TRBD2. V was clipped by 4 bases and J by 2 bases; unmatched bases: 7. This CDR3 spans 17 amino acids. Germline loops: CDR1 MDHEN, CDR2 SYDVKM. CDR3 in amino acids: CASSSLWTSGDTDTQYF. Here the CDR3 DNA reads TGTGCCAGCAGTTCACTTTGGACTAGCGGGGACACAGATACGCAGTATTTT.

The chain joins TRBV18 to TRBJ2-6, with TRBD2 as a possible D gene (5 bases). The CDR3 is made up of 15 amino acids. Germline V gene sequence: CDR1 KGHSH, CDR2 LQKENI. Trimming left V 5 bases short and J 0 bases short, with 8 bases between. Here the CDR3 DNA reads TGTGCCAGCTCATCGGGGATCTCTGGGGCCAACGTCCTGACTTTC. Translated: CASSSGISGANVLTF.

The rearrangement links TRBV5-1 to TRBJ2-1, with D possibly matching TRBD1 (6 bases). V lost 3 bases to trimming and J lost 2 bases, with 9 bases between them. The CDR3 totals 14 residues. CDR1 SGHRS and CDR2 YFSETQ come from the germline V gene. The CDR3 sequence: CASSSDRTYNEQFF. The DNA for the CDR3 is TGCGCCAGCAGCTCGGACAGAACCTACAATGAGCAGTTCTTC.

V usage is TRBV10-3 and J usage is TRBJ1-2; D is possibly TRBD1 (5 bases). Germline CDR1 reads ENHRY; CDR2 reads SYGVKD. There are 15 residues in the CDR3. Trimming left V 9 bases short and J 2 bases short, with 19 bases between. DNA of the CDR3: TGTGCCATTAACCCGGGGGGGACTTTAAACTATGGCTACACCTTC. Amino acid sequence: CAINPGGTLNYGYTF.

The V gene is TRBV19, the J gene TRBJ1-5, with TRBD1 as a possible D gene (5 bases). This CDR3 has 15 residues. Germline CDR1 reads LNHDA; CDR2 reads SQIVND (reference sequence). V gave up 5 bases and J gave up 0 bases, with 11 bases separating them. The CDR3 DNA reads as TGTGCCAGTAGTTTGGGACTTTATAGCAATCAGCCCCAGCATTTT. Translated, it gives CASSLGLYSNQPQHF.

The chain carries TRBV15 and TRBJ1-5, with a possible D match to TRBD1 (5 bases). CDR3 size: 12 residues. The V end was cut by 0 bases, the J end by 8 bases, with 5 bases between. The germline V gene has CDR1 LNHNV and CDR2 YYDKDF (reference sequence). The CDR3, as DNA: TGTGCCACCAGCAGAGACAGGGAGCCCCAGCATTTT. This encodes CATSRDREPQHF.

V usage is TRBV19 and J usage is TRBJ1-1, with 9 positions matching TRBD1. Germline values: CDR1 LNHDA, CDR2 SQIVND (reference sequence). Trimming took 6 bases from V and 0 from J; bases not matched to a gene: 8. The CDR3 loop spans 16 amino acids. CDR3 sequence reads: CASSGTGTVMNTEAFF. Written as DNA, the CDR3 is TGTGCCAGTAGCGGGACAGGGACCGTAATGAACACTGAAGCTTTCTTT. Full variable domain (remainder filled in from reference TRBV19 and TRBJ1-1): DGGITQSPKYLFRKEGQNVTLSCEQNLNHDAMYWYRQDPGQGLRLIYYSQIVNDFQKGDIAEGYSVSREKKESFPLTVTSAQKNPTAFYLCASSGTGTVMNTEAFFGQGTRLTVV.

This clone was seen only once. This chain uses TRBV2 with TRBJ2-7, with D possibly TRBD2 on 6 matching bases. The germline gives CDR1 SNHLY, CDR2 FYNNEI. This CDR3 has 14 amino acids. V was trimmed by 6 bases and J by 3 bases, leaving 15 bases between them. CDR3 sequence reads: CASRGGTQYYEQYF. The CDR3 DNA follows: TGTGCCAGCAGAGGCGGGACCCAATACTACGAGCAGTACTTC.

The rearrangement joins TRBV6-5 to TRBJ2-1; TRBD1 matches at 7 bases. Germline V gives CDR1 MNHEY, CDR2 SVGAGI. CDR3 length: 15 amino acids. The V gene end was trimmed by 2 bases and the J gene end by 2 bases; junction bases not matched to a gene: 3. In DNA form, the CDR3 reads TGTGCCAGCAGTTACCTCCAGGGGGCCTACAATGAGCAGTTCTTC. Its protein product is CASSYLQGAYNEQFF.

This chain uses TRBV28 with TRBJ2-7; TRBD2 matches 8 bases. This CDR3 is 15 amino acids long. V shed 6 bases and J 2 bases; nucleotides not matched to a gene: 9. The germline gives CDR1 MDHEN, CDR2 SYDVKM. CDR3 in DNA: TGTGCCAGCAGCGGGGTGGCTAGCGGGCCCTACGAGCAGTACTTC. Protein sequence: CASSGVASGPYEQYF.

The rearrangement links TRBV28 to TRBJ1-5, with 7 bases fitting TRBD1. This CDR3 region has 17 residues. V lost 1 base and J lost 0; bases outside the gene matches: 6. The germline V gene encodes CDR1 MDHEN and CDR2 SYDVKM. The CDR3: CASSLSSGQYSNQPQHF. The CDR3 DNA sequence: TGTGCCAGCAGTTTATCCTCGGGACAGTATAGCAATCAGCCCCAGCATTTT.

The rearrangement links TRBV5-6 to TRBJ2-1; 13 bases match TRBD2. V lost 4 bases and J lost 3; bases outside the gene matches: 10. This CDR3 is built from 18 residues. From germline, CDR1 is SGHDT and CDR2 YYEEEE. The CDR3 DNA reads as TGTGCCAGCAGCACCCCGCGGACTAGCGGGAGAGTCTACAATGAGCAGTTCTTC. This gives the protein CASSTPRTSGRVYNEQFF.

This chain joins TRBV27 and TRBJ2-1; 11 positions match TRBD2. The trim removed 5 bases at V and 5 bases at J, leaving 5 bases unmatched. Germline CDR1 and CDR2: MNHEY and SMNVEV (reference sequence). This CDR3 spans 15 amino acids. The CDR3 reads CASSRLAGWNNEQFF. CDR3 in DNA: TGTGCCAGCAGTAGACTAGCGGGATGGAACAATGAGCAGTTCTTC.

The chain is built from TRBV6-1 and TRBJ1-1; 10 bases are a match to TRBD1. The CDR3 consists of 16 residues. CDR1 MNHNS and CDR2 SASEGT come from the germline V gene. The V segment lost 1 base and the J segment 5 bases; nucleotides outside the gene matches: 7. CDR3 loop: CASSEEGQGRRTEAFF. In DNA, the CDR3 is TGTGCCAGCAGTGAAGAGGGACAGGGGAGAAGGACTGAAGCTTTCTTT.

J is TRBJ1-1 and V is TRBV28, with D tentatively TRBD1 (5 bases). Between the trimmed V and J ends, which lost 4 bases and 10 bases, there was a span of 22 bases. CDR1 MDHEN and CDR2 SYDVKM come from the germline V gene. The CDR3 has 15 amino acids. CDR3 residues: CASSSPSLGVSGAFF. In DNA, the CDR3 is TGTGCCAGCAGTTCCCCATCTCTAGGGGTTTCGGGAGCTTTCTTT.